These T cell receptor beta chains were read from a single sample in a study of memory CD4+ T cells and cytomegalovirus serostatus. Repertoires were generated with immunoSEQ multiplex PCR, while TCRdb's copy carries only in-frame clones and drops some. This sample has some 53,000 clones, with around 80% found just once. Sequencing was done on a sample of memory CD4+ T cells from blood. These receptors were taken from an adult in good health and CMV-seronegative. The CDR3 runs from the conserved cysteine through the conserved F or W. D genes are given only for firm matches. Where a row states a size, it is once, few, many or the class of an expanded clone; other rows omit it.

clone size: .; D gene: TRBD1; J gene: TRBJ1-4; V gene: TRBV25-1; CDR3 DNA: TGTGCCAGCAGCACCTGGACTCCAGGGGGTGAAAAACTGTTTTTT; CDR3 protein: CASSTWTPGGEKLFF
clone size: .; D gene: .; J gene: TRBJ1-2; V gene: TRBV19; CDR3 DNA: TGTGCCAGTAGTATGATAAAGGGGAGGCTTGGTGGCTACACCTTC; CDR3 protein: CASSMIKGRLGGYTF
clone size: .; D gene: .; J gene: TRBJ2-3; V gene: TRBV11-3; CDR3 DNA: TGTGCCAGCAGCTTAGGGGTAGCGGTAAACACAGATACGCAGTATTTT; CDR3 protein: CASSLGVAVNTDTQYF
clone size: .; D gene: .; J gene: TRBJ1-1; V gene: TRBV2; CDR3 DNA: TGTGCCAGCAGTGAACTCAGGAGCACTGAAGCTTTCTTT; CDR3 protein: CASSELRSTEAFF
clone size: .; D gene: .; J gene: TRBJ1-2; V gene: TRBV28; CDR3 DNA: TGTGCCAGCAGTTTATCCAGGGTCAACTATGGCTACACCTTC; CDR3 protein: CASSLSRVNYGYTF
clone size: .; D gene: .; J gene: TRBJ1-1; V gene: TRBV2; CDR3 DNA: TGTGCCAGCAAGAGGACAGCAAACACTGAAGCTTTCTTT; CDR3 protein: CASKRTANTEAFF
clone size: medium-sized; D gene: TRBD1; J gene: TRBJ2-5; V gene: TRBV5-1; CDR3 DNA: TGCGCCAGCAGCTCCACCGGGACAGGCCAAGAGACCCAGTACTTC; CDR3 protein: CASSSTGTGQETQYF
clone size: .; D gene: TRBD1; J gene: TRBJ1-5; V gene: TRBV11-2; CDR3 DNA: TGTGCCAGCAGCCAGGGGGTTAATCAGCCCCAGCATTTT; CDR3 protein: CASSQGVNQPQHF
clone size: once; D gene: .; J gene: TRBJ1-6; V gene: TRBV27; CDR3 DNA: TGTGCCAGCAGCGAGAGGGGACAATATAATTCACCCCTCCACTTT; CDR3 protein: CASSERGQYNSPLHF
clone size: .; D gene: TRBD1; J gene: TRBJ2-3; V gene: TRBV28; CDR3 DNA: TGTGCCAGTCAGGGGGCTCAGCGGGTAGATACGCAGTATTTT; CDR3 protein: CASQGAQRVDTQYF
clone size: .; D gene: TRBD2; J gene: TRBJ2-3; V gene: TRBV11-2; CDR3 DNA: TGTGCCAGCAGCTTAGGGGTAGCGGGGTCCACAGATACGCAGTATTTT; CDR3 protein: CASSLGVAGSTDTQYF
clone size: few; D gene: .; J gene: TRBJ1-1; V gene: TRBV7-9; CDR3 DNA: TGTGCCAGCAGCTTAAGTGAGGGCAGGTCGGGCGAAGGTTTCTTT; CDR3 protein: CASSLSEGRSGEGFF
clone size: few; D gene: .; J gene: TRBJ2-1; V gene: TRBV7-9; CDR3 DNA: TGTGCCAGCAGCCGCCGGCGGAATGAGCAGTTCTTC; CDR3 protein: CASSRRRNEQFF
clone size: .; D gene: TRBD2; J gene: TRBJ2-2; V gene: TRBV5-1; CDR3 DNA: TGCGCCAGCTCTTCGGGGGGGACCGGGGAGCTGTTTTTT; CDR3 protein: CASSSGGTGELFF
clone size: .; D gene: TRBD1; J gene: TRBJ2-4; V gene: TRBV19; CDR3 DNA: TGTGCCAGTAGTAGACAAGCCGGGACAGGGAAGGGGGCCAAAAACATTCAGTACTTC; CDR3 protein: CASSRQAGTGKGAKNIQYF
clone size: few; D gene: TRBD1; J gene: TRBJ1-2; V gene: TRBV19; CDR3 DNA: TGTGCCAGTAGTATCGGAGGGACAGGGAAAGGCTACACCTTC; CDR3 protein: CASSIGGTGKGYTF
clone size: .; D gene: TRBD1; J gene: TRBJ2-1; V gene: TRBV10-3; CDR3 DNA: TGTGCCGCGACAGGGGTGCCCGGACCAAACAATGAGCAGTTCTTC; CDR3 protein: CAATGVPGPNNEQFF
clone size: .; D gene: .; J gene: TRBJ2-2; V gene: TRBV21-1; CDR3 DNA: TGTGCCAGCAGCAAAGCGAGAGAGAACACCGGGGAGCTGTTTTTT; CDR3 protein: CASSKARENTGELFF
clone size: .; D gene: TRBD1; J gene: TRBJ1-1; V gene: TRBV5-4; CDR3 DNA: TGTGCCAGCAGCTTAGGGGACAGCCCGAACACTGAAGCTTTCTTT; CDR3 protein: CASSLGDSPNTEAFF
clone size: .; D gene: .; J gene: TRBJ2-7; V gene: TRBV30; CDR3 DNA: TGTGCCTGGAGTGTAACAGGGACCCCCTACGAGCAGTACTTC; CDR3 protein: CAWSVTGTPYEQYF
clone size: .; D gene: .; J gene: TRBJ2-5; V gene: TRBV10-1; CDR3 DNA: TGCGCCTCATTCAGACAGGCGCAGTACTTC; CDR3 protein: CASFRQAQYF
clone size: .; D gene: .; J gene: TRBJ1-5; V gene: TRBV30; CDR3 DNA: TGTGCCTGGAGTGTGCAGGGCGATCAGCCCCAGCATTTT; CDR3 protein: CAWSVQGDQPQHF
clone size: .; D gene: .; J gene: TRBJ1-1; V gene: TRBV29-1; CDR3 DNA: TGCAGCGTTGCCAGGGTAGTAGGTAATGAAGCTTTCTTT; CDR3 protein: CSVARVVGNEAFF
clone size: .; D gene: .; J gene: TRBJ1-2; V gene: TRBV10-3; CDR3 DNA: TGTGCCATCTGGGACATTCTCTATGGCTACACCTTC; CDR3 protein: CAIWDILYGYTF
clone size: .; D gene: TRBD1; J gene: TRBJ1-4; V gene: TRBV5-1; CDR3 DNA: TGCGCCAGCAGCTTCCAGGACAGGGTTAATGAAAAACTGTTTTTT; CDR3 protein: CASSFQDRVNEKLFF
clone size: .; D gene: .; J gene: TRBJ2-7; V gene: TRBV5-1; CDR3 DNA: TGCGCCAGCAGCTTCCGGCCAGGGGTAGAGCAGTACTTC; CDR3 protein: CASSFRPGVEQYF
clone size: .; D gene: TRBD1; J gene: TRBJ1-6; V gene: TRBV14; CDR3 DNA: TGTGCCAGCAGCCCAGACCCAGGACAGGGGAGGTCACCCCTCCACTTT; CDR3 protein: CASSPDPGQGRSPLHF
clone size: .; D gene: .; J gene: TRBJ2-7; V gene: TRBV6-1; CDR3 DNA: TGTGCCAGCCGCGTAGCGGGACAGACGCCCTACGAGCAGTACTTC; CDR3 protein: CASRVAGQTPYEQYF
clone size: .; D gene: .; J gene: TRBJ2-7; V gene: TRBV12-5; CDR3 DNA: TGTGCTAGTGGGATGGGCTTTGGGGAGCAGTACTTC; CDR3 protein: CASGMGFGEQYF
clone size: once; D gene: TRBD1; J gene: TRBJ2-3; V gene: TRBV15; CDR3 DNA: TGTGCCACCAGCAGAGGAACCGGGACAGCAACAGATACGCAGTATTTT; CDR3 protein: CATSRGTGTATDTQYF
clone size: few; D gene: TRBD2; J gene: TRBJ2-5; V gene: TRBV5-4; CDR3 DNA: TGTGCCAGCAGCTTCGGGACTAGCTATCGGGAGACCCAGTACTTC; CDR3 protein: CASSFGTSYRETQYF
clone size: .; D gene: .; J gene: TRBJ2-1; V gene: TRBV5-4; CDR3 DNA: TGTGCCAGCAGCTTGCCGCTTAGCTCCTACAATGAGCAGTTCTTC; CDR3 protein: CASSLPLSSYNEQFF
clone size: .; D gene: .; J gene: TRBJ1-5; V gene: TRBV6-4; CDR3 DNA: TGTGCCAGCAGTGAACCACAGGGGCCCCAGCATTTT; CDR3 protein: CASSEPQGPQHF
clone size: once; D gene: TRBD1; J gene: TRBJ1-3; V gene: TRBV5-6; CDR3 DNA: TGTGCCAGCAGCTCACAGGGGAAAGGAAACACCATATATTTT; CDR3 protein: CASSSQGKGNTIYF
clone size: .; D gene: TRBD1; J gene: TRBJ1-5; V gene: TRBV19; CDR3 DNA: TGTGCCAGTAGTATCCAGGGGGCGAATCAGCCCCAGCATTTT; CDR3 protein: CASSIQGANQPQHF
clone size: .; D gene: TRBD1; J gene: TRBJ2-7; V gene: TRBV5-6; CDR3 DNA: TGTGCCAGCAGCTTAGACAGGGGGCGACTTGTGAGGTACGAGCAGTACTTC; CDR3 protein: CASSLDRGRLVRYEQYF
clone size: .; D gene: .; J gene: TRBJ1-3; V gene: TRBV5-4; CDR3 DNA: TGTGCCAGCAGCTTAAACAGGAACTCTGGAAACACCATATATTTT; CDR3 protein: CASSLNRNSGNTIYF
clone size: once; D gene: TRBD1; J gene: TRBJ1-6; V gene: TRBV5-1; CDR3 DNA: TGCGCCAGCAGCTTCGACGGGACAGGGAAGACGAAAACGGATTCACCCCTCCACTTT; CDR3 protein: CASSFDGTGKTKTDSPLHF
clone size: once; D gene: .; J gene: TRBJ2-3; V gene: TRBV21-1; CDR3 DNA: TGTGCCAGCAGCGCCGAAGTCTTACCGCGGGGGCGGGGGCCTAGCACAGATACGCAGTATTTT; CDR3 protein: CASSAEVLPRGRGPSTDTQYF
clone size: once; D gene: TRBD2; J gene: TRBJ2-5; V gene: TRBV7-3; CDR3 DNA: TGTGCCAGCAGCACTATAACGGGGGGGCACGAGACCCAGTACTTC; CDR3 protein: CASSTITGGHETQYF
clone size: .; D gene: TRBD2; J gene: TRBJ2-5; V gene: TRBV14; CDR3 DNA: TGTGCCAGCAGCCTAACTAGCGTTGGGACCCAGTACTTC; CDR3 protein: CASSLTSVGTQYF
clone size: .; D gene: .; J gene: TRBJ1-2; V gene: TRBV7-6; CDR3 DNA: TGTGCCAGCAGCTTAGGAGGGGAAAGGGGCTACACCTTC; CDR3 protein: CASSLGGERGYTF
clone size: .; D gene: .; J gene: TRBJ1-6; V gene: TRBV7-2; CDR3 DNA: TGTGCCAGCAGCCGGCAGCCGGGATTACCCCTCCACTTT; CDR3 protein: CASSRQPGLPLHF
clone size: .; D gene: .; J gene: TRBJ2-7; V gene: TRBV7-2; CDR3 DNA: TGTGCCAGCAGCTTAAGATCGCAGACCTACGAGCAGTACTTC; CDR3 protein: CASSLRSQTYEQYF
clone size: .; D gene: TRBD2; J gene: TRBJ2-7; V gene: TRBV4-2; CDR3 DNA: TGTGCCAGCAGCCAAGCCCCGACGGGAGGGGCTGACGAGCAGTACTTC; CDR3 protein: CASSQAPTGGADEQYF